This T cell receptor (beta chain) was recovered during a study of cytomegalovirus exposure and HLA in healthy donors (dated by TCRdb to about 2017). About the study as a whole: In an earlier analysis of 587 of the donors, about 270 Gb of sequence data and 95 million to 130 million unique TCR beta sequences from about 179 million T cells were reported. An early release covering 550 to 650 HLA-typed donors comprised around 300 gigabases of sequencing data and around 80 million unique TCR sequences. Of the approximately 400 genotyped donors, 65% to 90% were placed in the genetic ancestry cluster associated with self-reported Caucasian donors. The study aimed to test whether cataloging public T cell receptors could reveal signatures of past pathogen exposure. The T cell repertoires of under 700 subjects were profiled by immunosequencing and related to cytomegalovirus serostatus. Along with the roughly 700-subject first cohort, a separate validation cohort of over a hundred different subjects was used. To predict cytomegalovirus infection status, the study brought together high-throughput TCR immunosequencing, statistical association of individual TCRs with disease status, and machine learning. A later analysis re-examined previously published TCR beta repertoires from just over 650 donors and added high-resolution HLA genotyping to investigate patterns of TCR occurrence. The later analysis used no new phenotypic data to find candidate immune exposures, relying instead on TCR beta sequences and their occurrence across donors. An earlier analysis of about 620 of the donors applied high-throughput TCR beta sequencing to assess whether each TCR beta V gene segment acted as functional or pseudogenic. Donor age, sex, ethnicity and CMV serostatus were collected together with the repertoire data. In a later genetic analysis, genome-wide SNP genotypes for about 55% of the 666 donors were used, and that subset was treated as a discovery cohort. Every discovery cohort repertoire had been produced on one sequencing platform. HLA typing included class I and class II loci at four-digit resolution. The number of typed donors differed by locus: about 629-630 for A, B, C, DRB1 and DQB1; some 540 for DQA1; over 600 for DPA1; and 400 to 480 for DPB1. A few DR-DQ haplotypes were treated as single units for association and clustering because of strong linkage in the cohort. Among some 400 genotyped donors of the cohort, an average of around 220,000 unique TCR beta nucleotide sequences was sequenced per donor, of which 15% to 20% were non-productive. Here is what the overall study found, with its caveats: The 87-base-pair reads could not distinguish some IMGT-functional V segments, including TRBV6-2 and TRBV6-3, so those segments were excluded. A group of highly shared sequence variants was considered likely to be a technical artifact of the sequencing pipeline. Most TCR sequences were seen in very few donors, while some public TCRs were found in many individuals. A further reported finding was that TCR beta sequences accurately predicted the HLA-A and HLA-B alleles for most subjects in the first cohort. At a false discovery rate of 0.05, a later analysis linked fewer than 20,000 TCR beta sequences to specific HLA alleles. In a later analysis, HLA-associated TCR beta chains showed more clonal expansion and lower generation probabilities than non-associated chains that were equally common. Most CMV-associated TCR beta chains appeared to be HLA-restricted in a later analysis, and the HLA associations seemed to be driven largely by CMV exposure. Presence/absence analyses assumed roughly uniform sequencing depth across donors, an assumption that may not hold. When HLA alleles, especially DR and DQ, strongly co-occurred, TCR associations were difficult to assign to individual alleles. Because HLA typing was missing for some donors at each locus, association tests included only the typed subset. In a later genetic analysis, a missense DCLRE1C variant was associated with V-gene and J-gene trimming of TCR beta chains, and the association was replicated in an independent cohort. According to the authors, the approach could potentially be generalized to other disease states and immunological phenotypes. Compared with the roughly 710-donor mean, donors in an Asian-associated ancestry cluster had fewer N-insertions in productive TCRs, according to a later genetic analysis. The study gave a list of 150 to 200 TCR beta chains associated with cytomegalovirus. Correlated functional status among segregating V segments might reflect linkage disequilibrium, but an unknown experimental factor could not be ruled out. A later analysis found that TCR association rates varied across HLA loci, with DRB1 alleles showing the most associated TCRs and HLA-C alleles the fewest. The classifier was reported to diagnose cytomegalovirus status with high specificity and sensitivity in both the original cohort and the validation cohort. Several of the top co-occurrence clusters appeared to be linked to parvovirus B19, influenza, CMV and Epstein-Barr virus, according to a later analysis. Because counts were too low, roughly 16 rarely observed V segments, including chromosome 9 orphons, were left out of the earlier analysis of about 620 of the donors. In vitro tests confirmed that three of the cytomegalovirus-associated TCR beta chains recognize cytomegalovirus antigens. The cohort was sequenced for TCR beta chains only, and without alpha or paired-chain data the features that could be detected were limited. Broadly in line with IMGT annotations, most TCR beta V segments showed up in productive rearrangements about 90% or about 30% of the time in an earlier analysis of around 550 of the donors. CMV serostatus was the only immune exposure information available for the cohort.

The cohort was made up of 500 to 850 healthy bone marrow donors. All cohort members were sampled while nominally healthy, although unrecorded immune exposures were likely present. The donor was CMV seronegative and belonged to the group of approximately 320 seronegative cohort members. A peripheral blood sample was provided by each donor, and peripheral blood mononuclear cells were used for TCR beta sequencing. The Qiagen DNeasy Blood Extraction Kit was used to extract genomic DNA from the blood cell samples. The library was produced with the immunoSEQ multiplex PCR assay. For the multiplex PCR, a mixture combining 60 forward primers for TCR Vbeta segments and 13 reverse primers for TCR Jbeta segments was used. Amplification of the CDR3 region of rearranged TCR beta genes was performed with a multiplex PCR assay on genomic DNA. On the Illumina HiSeq System, the amplified TCR beta libraries were sequenced as 87-base-pair reads. On the authors' methods: Across the 600 to 700 repertoires, a later analysis counted tens of millions of unique TCR beta chains, around 10 million of which were shared by at least two donors. To remove PCR and sequencing errors, raw reads were error-corrected and collapsed into unique sequences using a nearest-neighbor algorithm that merged closely related sequences. CDR3 sequences were aligned to IMGT reference sequences to assign V, D and J gene segments. Each retained sequence needed at least a six-nucleotide match to both a V gene segment and a J gene segment. A rearrangement was called productive if the CDR3 had no stop codons and remained in frame with V and J, and every other rearrangement was called non-productive. CDR3 was defined according to IMGT convention as the region running from the second conserved V-encoded cysteine to the conserved J-encoded phenylalanine. The earlier analysis of about 560 of the donors excluded any sequence lacking an unambiguous match to a single V gene segment. In an earlier analysis of some 590 of the donors, V segments were called functional above 56.7% productive rearrangements and were called segregating when the between-donor standard deviation exceeded 5%. To diagnose cytomegalovirus status from the catalog of TCR beta chain sequences, a statistical classification framework was built. In a later analysis, V and J genes were assigned by comparing TCR nucleotide sequences against IMGT/GENE-DB human TR gene sequences. In a later analysis, CDR3 sequences and most-parsimonious VDJ recombination scenarios were assigned using the TCRdist pipeline. In a later analysis, each TCR beta chain was defined by its CDR3 amino acid sequence together with its V-gene family, and reads without a unique V-gene family were excluded. A later analysis removed 600 or so highly shared, low-generation-probability nucleotide sequences to deal with suspected cross-contamination and a sequencing artifact. In a later analysis, a clonal expansion index was calculated for each public chain from normalized within-repertoire ranks of inferred template counts. In a later analysis, generation probabilities were computed with a VDJ recombination model fitted to out-of-frame rearrangements, and the resulting probabilities were checked against IGoR. In a later analysis, hypergeometric tests were used to score TCR-TCR, TCR-HLA and TCR-CMV co-occurrence, with a repertoire-size bias correction applied to TCR pairs. In a later analysis, false discovery rates were estimated by permuting HLA or CMV assignments 20 times. A later analysis grouped co-occurring TCRs with DBSCAN, adding TCRdist sequence similarity when clustering within HLA-allele-positive subsets. Repertoires with fewer than 30,000 or more than 120,000 public chains, plus five repertoires with anomalous nucleotide sharing, were excluded from co-occurrence clustering. The clones in this table, taken by TCRdb from immuneACCESS, are in-frame only. Not every clone is retained; where verified, under half of the shortfall comes from an unresolved V gene, and the cause of the rest is unknown. V and J calls and clone size are as listed in that table; D and trimming were resolved from the DNA. The sample table lists about 130,000 clones, under 85% of them with a count of one. About 1.8% of the sample goes to the ten largest clones.

Worth noting for this clone: No cognate antigen has been identified for it. The input lacks base qualities; no much larger clone sits a single base away.

V loses 2 bases of germline sequence and J loses 4 bases, and the interval between the two ends is 8 bases. Taken from the germline V gene, the CDR1 and CDR2 loops are LGHNA and YSLEER. There are 13 amino acids in the CDR3, from cysteine to phenylalanine inclusive. This entry keeps only the CDR3 DNA: 39 bases, framed from base 1. Recombination joined TRBV4-3 with TRBJ1-1; the D segment cannot be called with confidence. The receptor's source is a boy aged 10-17 years in good health and CMV-seronegative. Sequenced sample: PBMCs. CDR3 protein: CASSQSFGTEAFF. The nucleotides are TGCGCCAGCAGCCAATCGTTCGGCACTGAAGCTTTCTTT.